This TCR beta chain was sequenced in a study of PD-L1 blockade in urothelial cancer. About the study: Each patient had 0 to 3 earlier chemotherapy regimens. At 3 weeks after treatment start (second dose) and again at 6 weeks, blood was analyzed.

Noted time point: pretreatment peripheral blood. Spiking of synthetic TCR analog templates was performed in each PCR. Some clones are missing from TCRdb's copy, which holds only in-frame ones; the method was immunoSEQ multiplex PCR. Seen here are 45,000 or so clones, approximately 90% observed once, and the top ten hold around 25%. The CDR3 totals 14 residues. V was shortened by 7 bases and J by 2 bases, with 12 bases between the two germline ends. Looked up from germline, CDR1 is SGHTA and CDR2 is FQGNSA. The receptor was derived from a donor at least 40 years old with urothelial cancer. The V call is TRBV7-2, the J call TRBJ1-5, with a possible D match to TRBD1 (5 bases). The sample in question was PBMCs, obtained around atezolizumab (anti-PD-L1) treatment. The CDR3 loop is CASNPSGGNQPQHF. The CDR3 nucleotides read TGTGCCAGCAACCCCTCGGGGGGCAATCAGCCCCAGCATTTT.